The clone carrying this T cell receptor beta chain was seen more than once but under ten times. In germline, CDR1 is SGHVS, CDR2 FNYEAQ. This CDR3 spans 13 amino acids. With 4 bases clipped from V and 7 bases from J, the junction kept 2 bases outside the gene matches. This entry belongs to a study of T-cell memory formation after mild COVID-19. Via MiXCR, TCRdb re-called the 5' RACE reads, giving one row per CDR3 protein. The data contain a few hundred thousand distinct CDR3 sequences, over 8.5% of them singletons. This TCR was recovered from a man aged 18 to 30 who had mild COVID-19 (a few samples of this study predate the infection). Cell type and time point are not known. The chain combines TRBV7-6 with TRBJ1-1, with 11 bases fitting TRBD1. The sequenced sample consisted of PBMCs or a T cell subset sorted from them (not recorded which). The CDR3 nucleotides are TGTGCCAGCAGCTGGACAGGGGGCGATGAAGCTTTCTTT. Translating gives CASSWTGGDEAFF.